This T cell receptor (beta chain) was obtained from a study of identical twins (dated by TCRdb to 2016 to 2018). Regarding the complete study: To test whether fetal clonotypes persist, the study used deep sequencing on TCR alpha and beta repertoires from monozygotic twins, unrelated adults of various ages, and cord blood. Replicate twin experiments were performed at different times using different library preparation protocols to rule out contamination.

All donors were healthy Caucasians. Three pairs of female monozygotic twins, all aged roughly 18 to 29 years, made up the twin cohort. Positive isolation kits from Invitrogen were used to isolate the CD4+ and CD8+ T cell populations. Library construction relied on 5' RACE. Sequencing took place on an Illumina HiSeq 2000. A universal primer binding site was introduced by template switching, and a unique molecular identifier was present in the final cDNA, enabling accurate counting of TCR cDNA molecules. Specific primers in the conserved constant-segment region were used to synthesize first-strand cDNA for the TCR alpha and beta chains. To control for contamination, each cDNA library was double barcoded with a SMART-Mk sample barcode plus Illumina barcodes. TruSeq adapter sequences and Illumina sample barcodes were added in two successive PCR steps. The Illumina HiSeq platform was used with custom primers to sequence TCR alpha and beta cDNA libraries. The published analysis was carried out like this. MiGEC processed the raw reads to extract unique molecular identifiers, while MiXCR was used to determine the CDR3 positions. For each individual, recombination models were inferred using an EM algorithm with the repgenHMM and IGoR tools. Shared clonotype analysis was performed with the tcR package in R, normalizing sharing by the product of cloneset sizes. To study raw recombination without the effects of thymic and clonal selection, out-of-frame nonproductive sequences were analyzed. TCRdb's own reprocessing of the public reads used fastp at Q25 and MiXCR and kept productive beta chains. Every CDR3 protein is listed once, alongside the most common genes and DNA of its rows. Clone size and V and J calls follow TCRdb, not the original study. The sample includes about 530,000 distinct CDR3 sequences, with about a fifth observed a single time. In total, the top ten clones hold approximately 0.52% of the sample.

Results and caveats for the whole study, not just this receptor: Fewer insertions were carried by abundant cord blood beta clonotypes; a weaker similar trend was observed in young adult naive repertoires, while no such trend was observed in memory repertoires. The excess sharing between twins in beta out-of-frame sequences was weaker because fewer shared sequences reduced the signal-to-noise ratio. Out-of-frame TCR alpha sharing in monozygotic twins was systematically underestimated by recombination models, whereas sharing between unrelated individuals was in agreement with the recombination models. Compared with coincidental sharing between unrelated individuals, out-of-frame TCR alpha sequences shared between twins showed an excess of sequences with low generation probability. Because the same donors could not be followed over many years, the conclusions relied on cross-sectional statistical analysis. Zero-insertion analyses could be partly confounded by invariant T cells such as MAIT and iNKT, though diverse VJ usage argued against such confounding for most clonotypes.

The CDR3, from cysteine to phenylalanine, totals 14 residues. Only CDR3 DNA remains: 42 bases, in frame from the first base. According to the germline V gene, CDR1 reads MDHEN and CDR2 reads SYDVKM. The germline ends are 14 bases apart after V is trimmed by 6 bases and J by 6 bases. This clonotype was counted only a few times. Its antigen specificity is not known. No quality values exist for individual bases; no much larger clone is one base distant. The sample also formed part of further work on yellow fever vaccine responses in identical twins. In that second paper, the authors write: The T cell response to vaccination in identical twins was reported by the authors to appear partly convergent and partly personalized. In identical twins, the study followed T cell clones that responded to the vaccine with precision.

The receptor chain draws on TRBV28 and TRBJ2-2; the D gene could be TRBD1 or TRBD2, each one agreeing over 5 bases. The sequencing input was CD4+ T cells sorted from blood. This receptor was obtained from a woman in her late teens or twenties in good health. The CDR3 loop reads CASSKTMGAGELFF. The sequenced DNA: TGTGCCAGCAGCAAGACAATGGGGGCCGGGGAGCTGTTTTTT.